One sample yielded the 18 T cell receptor beta chains listed below, sequenced in a study of cytotoxic CD8 clonotypes in ibrutinib-treated CLL (dated by TCRdb to about 2021). Library method: the immunoSEQ multiplex PCR assay. TCRdb obtained this table from immuneACCESS and retained in-frame rearrangements with V and J assigned. These tables miss some clones; where compared with another copy, unresolved V genes account for less than half of the shortfall, and the remainder is unexplained. This sample gives roughly 160,000 clones in total; approximately 80% of them show up just once. Jointly, the top ten make up 3.5% to 5.5% of the sample. This specimen's time point label, interpreted: approximately 25 months on ibrutinib. The material was PBMCs, obtained after 24 months of ibrutinib treatment. These receptors were collected from a human donor with chronic lymphocytic leukemia.

This chain links TRBV6-4 with TRBJ2-1; D gene uncertain. This CDR3 region has 14 residues. Germline V gives CDR1 MRHNA, CDR2 SNTAGT. For the CDR3, the DNA is TGTGCTAAGATGGTGGCCAACTCCTACAATGAGCAGTTCTTC. Its protein is CAKMVANSYNEQFF.

J is TRBJ2-2 and V is TRBV9; D call uncertain. This CDR3 region has 13 residues. V dropped 0 bases and J dropped 7 bases, with 7 bases sitting between them. CDR1 SGDLS and CDR2 YYNGEE come from the germline V gene. CDR3 in amino acids: CASSVDFGGELFF. The CDR3 DNA reads TGTGCCAGCAGCGTAGATTTTGGCGGGGAGCTGTTTTTT.

The chain recombines TRBV28 with TRBJ2-2; D is unresolved. Germline CDR1 and CDR2: MDHEN and SYDVKM. The CDR3 extends over 12 amino acids. Trimming removed 8 bases at V and 4 bases at J, with 8 bases between. The chain's CDR3 is CASRGLTGELFF. CDR3 nucleotides: TGTGCCAGCCGTGGTCTCACCGGGGAGCTGTTTTTT.

CDR3 amino acids: CASSSRRSEKLFF. CDR3 nucleotide sequence: TGTGCCAGTAGTAGCCGACGGAGTGAAAAACTGTTTTTT. The genes are TRBV19 and TRBJ1-4; D unresolved. The CDR3 covers 13 residues. Germline V CDR1 and CDR2: LNHDA, SQIVND (reference sequence). V was pared by 4 bases and J by 7 bases, with 10 bases between.

The chain uses TRBV9 and TRBJ2-1; D gene uncertain. The CDR3 spans 16 residues. Germline V gene data show CDR1 as SGDLS and CDR2 as YYNGEE. The ends were cut back, 2 bases at V and 5 bases at J, with 17 bases in the middle. Here the CDR3 DNA reads TGTGCCAGCAGCGTCGTGTCTCAGTTGGTTCACAATGAGCAGTTCTTC. Its protein is CASSVVSQLVHNEQFF.

The chain recombines TRBV19 with TRBJ1-2; TRBD1 aligns across 7 bases. J lost 4 bases, V lost 5 bases, and 4 bases had no gene match. Looked up from germline, CDR1 is LNHDA and CDR2 is SQIVND (reference sequence). This CDR3 has 13 residues. The CDR3 bases are TGTGCCAGTAGTGCCGGGACAGCCTATGGCTACACCTTC. Translation gives CASSAGTAYGYTF.

Note on this clone: The sample contains more than one DNA sequence encoding this CDR3. This chain connects TRBV19 to TRBJ1-2; D ambiguous. Trimming stripped 3 bases from V and 0 bases from J, with 5 bases between. Germline values: CDR1 LNHDA, CDR2 SQIVND (reference sequence). The CDR3 totals 13 residues. CDR3 coding DNA: TGTGCCAGTAGTATTCAATCTAACTATGGCTACACCTTC. This encodes CASSIQSNYGYTF. Together with reference TRBV19 and TRBJ1-2, the CDR3 gives the full variable domain: DGGITQSPKYLFRKEGQNVTLSCEQNLNHDAMYWYRQDPGQGLRLIYYSQIVNDFQKGDIAEGYSVSREKKESFPLTVTSAQKNPTAFYLCASSIQSNYGYTFGSGTRLTVV.

This clone was found once. This rearrangement joins TRBV11-3 to TRBJ1-3; possibly TRBD1 for D (5 bases). Looked up from germline, CDR1 is SGHNT and CDR2 is YENEEA. CDR3 length: 14 residues. Trimming cost V 5 bases and J 6 bases, with 14 bases left between them. The CDR3 protein is CASSDWGNENTIYF. For the CDR3, the DNA is TGTGCCAGCAGCGACTGGGGGAATGAAAACACCATATATTTT.

The chain has TRBV6-4 and TRBJ2-3; 10 bases are a match to TRBD2. V lost 2 bases to trimming and J lost 6 bases; unmatched junction nucleotides: 11. Per the germline V gene, CDR1 is MRHNA and CDR2 is SNTAGT. The CDR3 loop spans 17 amino acids. CDR3 bases: TGTGCCAGCAGTGACCCCCGGACTAGCGGAGGGGTGGATACGCAGTATTTT. Residues: CASSDPRTSGGVDTQYF.

The chain employs TRBV7-3 and TRBJ2-3; 12 nucleotides align to TRBD2. The CDR3 extends over 15 amino acids. Losses at the gene ends were 6 bases for V and 5 bases for J; bases not matched to a gene: 6. Germline CDR1 reads SGHTA; CDR2 reads FQGTGA. Here the CDR3 DNA reads TGTGCCAGCAGACGCCTAGCGGGAGGGCTAGATACGCAGTATTTT. This gives the protein CASRRLAGGLDTQYF.

The DNA for the CDR3 is TGTGCCAGCAGCCCTCGGACAGGTCTACAAGAGACCCAGTACTTC. It codes for CASSPRTGLQETQYF. The chain has TRBV7-9 and TRBJ2-5; 7 bases are shared with TRBD1. The CDR3 consists of 15 residues. The germline V gene encodes CDR1 SEHNR and CDR2 FQNEAQ (reference sequence). V trimming: 5 bases; J trimming: 2 bases; junction bases outside the gene matches: 8.

The chain recombines TRBV7-9 with TRBJ1-5, with D possibly matching TRBD1 (5 bases). CDR3 length: 15 residues. The germline V and J ends were trimmed by 5 bases and 3 bases, with 14 bases remaining between them. Germline CDR1 SEHNR, CDR2 FQNEAQ (reference sequence). The CDR3 nucleotides are TGTGCCAGCAGCCCCCCGGGGGGTCCCAATCAGCCCCAGCATTTT. It is translated as CASSPPGGPNQPQHF. The whole variable domain, filled in from reference TRBV7-9 and TRBJ1-5, reads DTGVSQNPRHKITKRGQNVTFRCDPISEHNRLYWYRQTLGQGPEFLTYFQNEAQLEKSRLLSDRFSAERPKGSFSTLEIQRTEQGDSAMYLCASSPPGGPNQPQHFGDGTRLSIL.

This clone occurred once. The rearrangement joins TRBV7-9 to TRBJ1-1, with D unclear. With 0 bases removed from V and 10 bases from J, the gap between germline ends came to 18 bases. The CDR3 loop spans 15 amino acids. In germline, CDR1 is SEHNR, CDR2 FQNEAQ (reference sequence). CDR3 nucleotide sequence: TGTGCCAGCAGCTTAGCCCCTCTCCACGGGGTTAGAGCTTTCTTT. This gives the protein CASSLAPLHGVRAFF.

This chain's CDR3 is CATVSASSYNEQFF. The CDR3 region has the DNA TGTGCCACCGTTAGCGCTAGCTCCTACAATGAGCAGTTCTTC. V usage is TRBV15 and J usage is TRBJ2-1; weak D call: TRBD2 (5 bases). The CDR3 is 14 amino acids. V was pared by 8 bases and J by 0 bases, with 11 bases between. Germline V gene lookup returns CDR1 LNHNV and CDR2 YYDKDF (reference sequence).

This clone was picked up a small number of times. This sequence joins TRBV29-1 and TRBJ2-7; D is perhaps TRBD1 or TRBD2 (6 bases each). V gave up 1 base and J gave up 6 bases, with 16 bases separating them. The germline gives CDR1 SQVTM, CDR2 ANQGSEA. CDR3 length: 14 residues. The CDR3 is CSVEGWGAESEQYF. CDR3 bases: TGCAGCGTTGAAGGGTGGGGGGCCGAGTCCGAGCAGTACTTC.

The rearrangement uses TRBV7-3 and TRBJ1-1, with D possibly being TRBD1 (5 bases). V shed 2 bases and J shed 1 base, with 11 bases lying between them. This CDR3 is 15 amino acids long. From germline, CDR1 is SGHTA and CDR2 FQGTGA. CDR3 protein: CASSLQGKGNTEAFF. DNA of the CDR3: TGTGCCAGCAGCTTACAGGGTAAGGGGAACACTGAAGCTTTCTTT.

This clone occurred once. V gene TRBV11-3 combines with J gene TRBJ2-2; possibly TRBD1 or TRBD2 for D (6 bases each). This CDR3 is built from 16 residues. Germline lookup yields CDR1 SGHNT and CDR2 YENEEA. V was shortened by 5 bases and J by 4 bases, with 17 bases between the two germline ends. CDR3 sequence (DNA): TGTGCCAGCAGCCCCAGGGGTAGCGGAGGCACCGGGGAGCTGTTTTTT. Translation: CASSPRGSGGTGELFF.

This chain connects TRBV7-2 to TRBJ1-1; D remains unclear. The CDR3 has 12 residues. V was shortened by 3 bases and J by 8 bases, with 10 bases between the two germline ends. Germline V gene sequence: CDR1 SGHTA, CDR2 FQGNSA. For the CDR3, the DNA is TGTGCCAGCAGCTTTAATAGGGTGGAAGCTTTCTTT. It encodes CASSFNRVEAFF.